The 18 T cell receptor beta chains below come from one sample, sequenced in a study of T-cell reconstitution after alpha-beta-depleted transplantation in children. Regarding the study as a whole: When one year had passed after transplant, most T-cell counts and diversity came from newly produced T cells.

These receptors' targets are unknown. Unique molecular identifiers were incorporated into the prepared TCRbeta library. TCRdb called the PCR reads again in MiXCR, with one record for every CDR3 protein. Of about 300,000 distinct CDR3 sequences listed, 6.5% to 9% are singletons. The sample here was peripheral blood, taken 360 days after TCRalphabeta/CD19-depleted stem cell transplant. The receptors were sampled from a female patient aged 2-9 years who had a stem cell transplant for Fanconi anemia, so the T cells may come from the graft donor.

V usage is TRBV27 and J usage is TRBJ1-2, with D unresolved. This CDR3 has 11 amino acids. V dropped 11 bases and J dropped 8 bases, with 15 bases sitting between them. Germline V gene data show CDR1 as MNHEY and CDR2 as SMNVEV (reference sequence). For the CDR3, the DNA is TGTGCCTCCGGTAGCAACGCCGGCTACACCTTC. It codes for CASGSNAGYTF.

V and J are TRBV7-2 and TRBJ2-1; 13 bases are a match to TRBD2. The ends lost 3 bases at V and 0 bases at J; junction bases unmatched: 17. Germline-derived CDR1 and CDR2 are SGHTA and FQGNSA. The CDR3 consists of 22 residues. CDR3 nucleotides: TGTGCCAGCAGCTTCCCCTTGGGGGGACTAGCGGGGCGTAAGAGCTCCTACAATGAGCAGTTCTTC. Translated, it gives CASSFPLGGLAGRKSSYNEQFF.

This clonotype has a count of ten or more. V and J are TRBV12-3 or TRBV12-4 and TRBJ2-1, with no clear D. Trimming left V 7 bases short and J 7 bases short, with 11 bases between. The CDR3 runs 12 residues. CDR3 sequence: CASTSGWNEQFF. The CDR3 DNA is TGTGCCAGCACCTCCGGTTGGAATGAGCAGTTCTTC.

In its sample, this clonotype was seen many times. The V gene is TRBV27, the J gene TRBJ2-1; D is perhaps TRBD2 (5 bases). CDR3 length: 14 amino acids. CDR1 and CDR2 from the germline V gene are MNHEY and SMNVEV (reference sequence). Trimming pared 3 bases from V and 3 bases from J, leaving 9 bases between. The CDR3, as DNA: TGTGCCAGCAGTTTGCGAGACTACTACAATGAGCAGTTCTTC. As protein: CASSLRDYYNEQFF.

In its sample, this clonotype was seen many times. V gene TRBV5-1 combines with J gene TRBJ2-2, with 7 bases that match TRBD2. The V gene's germline CDR1 is SGHRS and CDR2 YFSETQ. The CDR3 is 20 amino acids. The J segment lost 0 bases and the V segment lost 0 bases, leaving 14 bases of the junction unmatched. DNA for the CDR3: TGCGCCAGCAGCTTGGCGGGAGGAGCTCGGAAGCAAGCGAACACCGGGGAGCTGTTTTTT. It translates to CASSLAGGARKQANTGELFF.

In its sample, this clonotype was seen a few times. The chain recombines TRBV7-2 with TRBJ2-3; a weak D match, TRBD2 (7 bases). In germline, CDR1 is SGHTA, CDR2 FQGNSA. CDR3 size: 16 residues. V was trimmed by 5 bases and J by 2 bases, leaving 17 bases between them. CDR3 amino acids: CASSPSAGGLTDTQYF. CDR3 sequence (DNA): TGTGCCAGCAGCCCGAGCGCCGGGGGGCTCACAGATACGCAGTATTTT.

This clonotype was seen at least ten times. This sequence joins TRBV12-3 or TRBV12-4 and TRBJ2-3; tentatively, D is TRBD2 (6 bases). Trimming cost V 2 bases and J 7 bases, with 19 bases left between them. CDR3 size: 16 residues. The CDR3 here is CASSLLRDPYRNTQYF. The CDR3 region has the DNA TGTGCCAGCAGTTTATTGCGGGACCCGTATCGCAATACGCAGTATTTT.

This chain links TRBV28 with TRBJ2-1; perhaps TRBD2 as D (6 bases). Trimming took off 5 bases at V and 3 bases at J, with 14 bases between the two ends. CDR1 is MDHEN and CDR2 is SYDVKM in the germline V gene. The CDR3 totals 15 residues. DNA for the CDR3: TGTGCCAGCAGTGATGGGACTTTCGACTACAATGAGCAGTTCTTC. This translates into CASSDGTFDYNEQFF.

This clonotype was seen only a few times. This rearrangement joins TRBV7-8 to TRBJ2-7; D unclear. CDR3 length: 14 amino acids. Germline assignment: CDR1 SGHVS and CDR2 FQNEAQ. The germline V and J ends were trimmed by 5 bases and 0 bases, with 11 bases remaining between them. The CDR3 DNA sequence: TGTGCCAGCAGCCCGAGATATTACTCCTACGAGCAGTACTTC. Encoded protein: CASSPRYYSYEQYF. The variable domain in full, completed from reference TRBV7-8 and TRBJ2-7, reads GAGVSQSPRYKVAKRGQDVALRCDPISGHVSLFWYQQALGQGPEFLTYFQNEAQLDKSGLPSDRFFAERPEGSVSTLKIQRTQQEDSAVYLCASSPRYYSYEQYFGPGTRLTVT.

This clonotype has at least ten counts. The chain joins TRBV28 to TRBJ2-3; no clear D. CDR3 length equals 15 residues. Looked up from germline, CDR1 is MDHEN and CDR2 is SYDVKM. V was cut by 6 bases and J by 4 bases, with 17 bases left in between. In nucleotides, the CDR3 is TGTGCCAGCAGCACTGCAAGCCCCCTGGCAGATACGCAGTATTTT. The encoded protein is CASSTASPLADTQYF.

This clonotype turned up a few times. The DNA for the CDR3 is TGTGCCAGCAGTAACCTCGCACAGGGTTCCGAGCAGTACGTC. Amino acid sequence: CASSNLAQGSEQYV. This chain connects TRBV2 to TRBJ2-7, with D perhaps TRBD1 (6 bases). The germline CDR1 and CDR2 sequences are SNHLY and FYNNEI. The CDR3 extends over 14 amino acids. Trimming pared 5 bases from V and 6 bases from J, leaving 17 bases between.

This clonotype was found many times. The rearrangement joins TRBV12-5 to TRBJ2-4, with 10 bases lining up with TRBD1. V was pared by 2 bases and J by 2 bases, with 6 bases of the junction left unmatched. CDR3 size: 17 residues. Germline lookup yields CDR1 LGHNT and CDR2 FRNRAP. The CDR3 region is CASGLKDRGRSKNIQYF. DNA for the CDR3: TGTGCTAGTGGTTTGAAGGACAGGGGGAGATCCAAAAACATTCAGTACTTC.

The J gene is TRBJ2-3, the V gene TRBV15; 13 bases align to TRBD2. V was pared by 2 bases and J by 4 bases, with 3 bases of the junction left unmatched. CDR3 length: 16 residues. The V gene's germline CDR1 is LNHNV and CDR2 YYDKDF (reference sequence). CDR3 sequence: CATSRRTSGGADTQYF. The CDR3 nucleotides read TGTGCCACCAGCAGACGAACTAGCGGGGGGGCAGATACGCAGTATTTT.

This chain links TRBV12-3 or TRBV12-4 with TRBJ1-2; 9 nucleotides match TRBD1. CDR3 length: 13 residues. The V segment lost 2 bases and the J segment 8 bases; nucleotides outside the gene matches: 3. The CDR3 DNA reads as TGTGCCAGCAGTTTAACGGGACAGGGCGGCTACACCTTC. Protein sequence: CASSLTGQGGYTF.

CDR3 loop: CSARPPDYSNQPQHF. CDR3 DNA: TGCAGTGCTAGACCCCCAGATTATAGCAATCAGCCCCAGCATTTT. This chain connects TRBV20-1 to TRBJ1-5, with D hard to call. Deletions cut 2 bases from V and 0 bases from J, with 11 bases between. From germline, CDR1 is DFQATT and CDR2 SNEGSKA (reference sequence). The CDR3 is 15 amino acids.

This clonotype was counted many times. V is TRBV7-2 and J is TRBJ2-1; D gene unclear. Trimming cost V 2 bases and J 0 bases, with 8 bases left between them. Germline loops: CDR1 SGHTA, CDR2 FQGNSA. CDR3 length: 15 residues. CDR3 in DNA: TGTGCCAGCAGCTTAACCCTAGACTCCTACAATGAGCAGTTCTTC. Encoded protein: CASSLTLDSYNEQFF.

This clonotype was recorded a few times. The genes are TRBV5-1 and TRBJ1-2; D may be TRBD1 (5 bases). The germline CDR1 and CDR2 sequences are SGHRS and YFSETQ. The CDR3 sequence is 16 residues long. V was shortened by 4 bases and J by 8 bases, with 24 bases between the two germline ends. This CDR3 is CASSQPAEGHLSGYTF. The DNA for the CDR3 is TGCGCCAGCAGCCAACCTGCTGAGGGGCACCTGTCCGGCTACACCTTC.

This clonotype was recorded many times. The rearrangement links TRBV5-1 to TRBJ1-3, with D uncertain. V dropped 3 bases and J dropped 4 bases, with 8 bases sitting between them. This CDR3 is built from 13 residues. Germline-derived CDR1 and CDR2 are SGHRS and YFSETQ. Written as DNA, the CDR3 is TGCGCCAGCAGCTCGGCTACAGGAAACACCATATATTTT. Translated, it gives CASSSATGNTIYF.